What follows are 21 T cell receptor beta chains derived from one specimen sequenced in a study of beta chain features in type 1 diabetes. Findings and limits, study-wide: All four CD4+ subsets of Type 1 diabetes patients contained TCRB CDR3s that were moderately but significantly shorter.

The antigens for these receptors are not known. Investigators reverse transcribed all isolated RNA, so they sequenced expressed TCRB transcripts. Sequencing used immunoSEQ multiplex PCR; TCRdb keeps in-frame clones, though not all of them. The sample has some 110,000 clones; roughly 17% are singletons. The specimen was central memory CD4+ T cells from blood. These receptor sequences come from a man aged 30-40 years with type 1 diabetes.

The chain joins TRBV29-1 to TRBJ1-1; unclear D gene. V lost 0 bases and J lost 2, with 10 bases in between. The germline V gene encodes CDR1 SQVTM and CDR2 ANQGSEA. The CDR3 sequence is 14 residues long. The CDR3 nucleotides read TGCAGCGTTGAAGATCCGAGGGTAAACACTGAAGCTTTCTTT. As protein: CSVEDPRVNTEAFF.

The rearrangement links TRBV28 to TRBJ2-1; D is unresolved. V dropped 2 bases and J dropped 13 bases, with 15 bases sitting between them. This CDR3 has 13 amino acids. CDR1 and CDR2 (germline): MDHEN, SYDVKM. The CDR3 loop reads CASSLRTPVTQFF. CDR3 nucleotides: TGTGCCAGCAGTTTAAGAACTCCCGTTACTCAGTTCTTC. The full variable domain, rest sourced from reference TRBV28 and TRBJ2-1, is DVKVTQSSRYLVKRTGEKVFLECVQDMDHENMFWYRQDPGLGLRLIYFSYDVKMKEKGDIPEGYSVSREKKERFSLILESASTNQTSMYLCASSLRTPVTQFFGPGTRLTVL.

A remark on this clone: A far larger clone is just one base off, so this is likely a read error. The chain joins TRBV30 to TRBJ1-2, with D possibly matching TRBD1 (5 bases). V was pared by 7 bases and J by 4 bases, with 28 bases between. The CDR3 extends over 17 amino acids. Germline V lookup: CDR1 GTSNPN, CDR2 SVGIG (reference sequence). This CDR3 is CASLKTVLSERRYGYTF. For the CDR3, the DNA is TGTGCCTCCCTAAAGACAGTACTCTCCGAGCGTCGCTATGGCTACACCTTC.

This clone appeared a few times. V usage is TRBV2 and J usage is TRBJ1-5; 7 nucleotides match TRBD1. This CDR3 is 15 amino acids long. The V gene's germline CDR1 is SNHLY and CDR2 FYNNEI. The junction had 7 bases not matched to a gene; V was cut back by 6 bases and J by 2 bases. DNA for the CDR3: TGTGCCAGCAGAAGGGGGCAAGGTGGCAATCAGCCCCAGCATTTT. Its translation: CASRRGQGGNQPQHF. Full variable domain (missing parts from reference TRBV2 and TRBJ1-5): EPEVTQTPSHQVTQMGQEVILRCVPISNHLYFYWYRQILGQKVEFLVSFYNNEISEKSEIFDDQFSVERPDGSNFTLKIRSTKLEDSAMYFCASRRGQGGNQPQHFGDGTRLSIL.

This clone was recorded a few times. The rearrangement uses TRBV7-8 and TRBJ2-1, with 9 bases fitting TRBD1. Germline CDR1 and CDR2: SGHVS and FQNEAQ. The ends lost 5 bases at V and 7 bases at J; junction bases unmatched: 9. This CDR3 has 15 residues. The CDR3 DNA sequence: TGTGCCAGCAGCCTAGGGGGACAGGGTGTAAATGAGCAGTTCTTC. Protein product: CASSLGGQGVNEQFF.

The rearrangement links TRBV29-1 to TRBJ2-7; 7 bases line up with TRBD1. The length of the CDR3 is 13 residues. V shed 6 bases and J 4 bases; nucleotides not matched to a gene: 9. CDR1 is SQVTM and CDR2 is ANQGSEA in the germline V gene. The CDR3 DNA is TGCAGCGTCACAGGGGACCCCTCGTACGAGCAGTACTTC. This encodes CSVTGDPSYEQYF.

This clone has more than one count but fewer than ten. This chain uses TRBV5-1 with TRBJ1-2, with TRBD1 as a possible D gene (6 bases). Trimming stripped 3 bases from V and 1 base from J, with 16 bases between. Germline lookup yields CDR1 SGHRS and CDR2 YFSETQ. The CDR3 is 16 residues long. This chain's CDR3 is CASSWTAGGLNYGYTF. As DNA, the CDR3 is TGCGCCAGCAGCTGGACAGCGGGCGGGCTTAACTATGGCTACACCTTC.

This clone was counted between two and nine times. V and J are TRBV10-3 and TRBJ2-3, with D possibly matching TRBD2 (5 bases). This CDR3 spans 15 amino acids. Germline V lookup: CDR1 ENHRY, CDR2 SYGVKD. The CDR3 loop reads CASSSGFTSTDTQYF. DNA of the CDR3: TGTGCTAGTAGCTCGGGGTTCACTAGCACAGATACGCAGTATTTT.

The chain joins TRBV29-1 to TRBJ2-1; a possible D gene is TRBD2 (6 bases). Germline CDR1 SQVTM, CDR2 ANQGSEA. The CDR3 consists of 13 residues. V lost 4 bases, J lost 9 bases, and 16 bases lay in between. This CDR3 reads CSVAWSLGGEQFF. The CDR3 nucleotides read TGCAGCGTTGCTTGGTCCTTGGGGGGTGAGCAGTTCTTC.

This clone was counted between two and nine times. CDR3 protein: CASSRGQSSYNEQFF. In nucleotides, the CDR3 is TGTGCCAGCAGCCGGGGACAAAGCTCCTACAATGAGCAGTTCTTC. V and J are TRBV7-9 and TRBJ2-1; tentative D call: TRBD1 (6 bases). The CDR3 runs 15 residues. The V gene's germline CDR1 is SEHNR and CDR2 FQNEAQ (reference sequence). Trimming took 5 bases from V and 0 from J, leaving 11 bases between them.

The CDR3 loop reads CAISTGADGYTF. The CDR3 nucleotides read TGTGCCATTTCCACGGGGGCAGATGGCTACACCTTC. The chain joins TRBV10-3 to TRBJ1-2, with TRBD1 as a possible D gene (6 bases). Trimming pared 9 bases from V and 6 bases from J, leaving 14 bases between. The CDR3 sequence is 12 residues long. The germline gives CDR1 ENHRY, CDR2 SYGVKD.

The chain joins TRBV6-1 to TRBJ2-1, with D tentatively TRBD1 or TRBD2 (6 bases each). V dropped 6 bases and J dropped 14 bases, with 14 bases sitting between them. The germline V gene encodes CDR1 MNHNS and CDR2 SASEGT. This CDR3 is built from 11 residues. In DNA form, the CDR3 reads TGTGCCAGCAGCACAGGGTCGGGGGAGTTCTTC. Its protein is CASSTGSGEFF.

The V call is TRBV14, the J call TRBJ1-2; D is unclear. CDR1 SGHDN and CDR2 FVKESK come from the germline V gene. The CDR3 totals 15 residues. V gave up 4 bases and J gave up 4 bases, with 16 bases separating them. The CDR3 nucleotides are TGTGCCAGCAGCCCCCAACATGCCTGGGGCTATGGCTACACCTTC. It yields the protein CASSPQHAWGYGYTF.

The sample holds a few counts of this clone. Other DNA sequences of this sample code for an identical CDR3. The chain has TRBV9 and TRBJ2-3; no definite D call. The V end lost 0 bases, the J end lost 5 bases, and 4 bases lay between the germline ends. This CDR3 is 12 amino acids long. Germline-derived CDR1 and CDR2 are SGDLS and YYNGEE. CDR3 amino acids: CASSVGGDTQYF. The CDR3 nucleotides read TGTGCCAGCAGCGTAGGAGGAGATACGCAGTATTTT. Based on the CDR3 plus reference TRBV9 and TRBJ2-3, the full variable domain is DSGVTQTPKHLITATGQRVTLRCSPRSGDLSVYWYQQSLDQGLQFLIQYYNGEERAKGNILERFSAQQFPDLHSELNLSSLELGDSALYFCASSVGGDTQYFGPGTRLTVL.

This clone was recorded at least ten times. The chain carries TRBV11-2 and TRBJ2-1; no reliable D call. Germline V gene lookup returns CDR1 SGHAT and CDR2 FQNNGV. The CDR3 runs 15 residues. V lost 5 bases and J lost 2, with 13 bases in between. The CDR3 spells CASSLRADPYNEQFF. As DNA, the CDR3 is TGTGCCAGCAGCCTAAGGGCAGACCCCTACAATGAGCAGTTCTTC.

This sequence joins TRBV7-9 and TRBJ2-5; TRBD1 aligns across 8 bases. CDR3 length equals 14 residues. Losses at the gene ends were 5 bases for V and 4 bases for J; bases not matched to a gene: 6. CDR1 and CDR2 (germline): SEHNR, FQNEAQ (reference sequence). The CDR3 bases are TGTGCCAGCAGCCCCGACAGGGGACGAGAGACCCAGTACTTC. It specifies CASSPDRGRETQYF.

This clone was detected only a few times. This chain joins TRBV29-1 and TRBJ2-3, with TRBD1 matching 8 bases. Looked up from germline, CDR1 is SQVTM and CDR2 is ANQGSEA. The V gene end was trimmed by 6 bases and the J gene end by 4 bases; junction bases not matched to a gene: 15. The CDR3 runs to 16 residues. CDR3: CSVGAGPGGGADTQYF. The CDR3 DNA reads TGCAGCGTGGGTGCGGGGCCAGGGGGCGGCGCAGATACGCAGTATTTT.

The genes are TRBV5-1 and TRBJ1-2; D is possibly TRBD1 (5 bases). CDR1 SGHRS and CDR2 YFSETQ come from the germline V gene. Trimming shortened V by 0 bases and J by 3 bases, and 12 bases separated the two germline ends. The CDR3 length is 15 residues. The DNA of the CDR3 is TGCGCCAGCAGCTTGGATGCGCGGGGACACTATGGCTACACCTTC. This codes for CASSLDARGHYGYTF.

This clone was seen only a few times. DNA for the CDR3: TGTGCCAGCTCCGAACTGTCTAGCGACAATGAGCAGTTCTTC. Its translation is CASSELSSDNEQFF. The rearrangement links TRBV18 to TRBJ2-1; D perhaps matches TRBD2 (6 bases). The CDR3 extends over 14 amino acids. Looked up from germline, CDR1 is KGHSH and CDR2 is LQKENI. V lost 6 bases to trimming and J lost 5 bases, with 14 bases between them.

CDR3 sequence reads: CASSPSRLAGGHLKNIQYF. DNA for the CDR3: TGTGCCAGCAGCCCCAGCCGCCTAGCGGGGGGGCATTTGAAAAACATTCAGTACTTC. The chain uses TRBV7-2 and TRBJ2-4; 12 bases map to TRBD2. The germline V gene has CDR1 SGHTA and CDR2 FQGNSA. This CDR3 spans 19 amino acids. V was clipped by 5 bases and J by 4 bases; unmatched bases: 15.

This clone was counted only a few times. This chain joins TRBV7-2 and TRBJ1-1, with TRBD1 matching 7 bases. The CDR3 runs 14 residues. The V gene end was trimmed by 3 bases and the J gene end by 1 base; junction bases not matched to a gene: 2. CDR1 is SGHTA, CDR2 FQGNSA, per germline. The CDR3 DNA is TGTGCCAGCAGCTTTCGACAGGGGAACACTGAAGCTTTCTTT. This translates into CASSFRQGNTEAFF.